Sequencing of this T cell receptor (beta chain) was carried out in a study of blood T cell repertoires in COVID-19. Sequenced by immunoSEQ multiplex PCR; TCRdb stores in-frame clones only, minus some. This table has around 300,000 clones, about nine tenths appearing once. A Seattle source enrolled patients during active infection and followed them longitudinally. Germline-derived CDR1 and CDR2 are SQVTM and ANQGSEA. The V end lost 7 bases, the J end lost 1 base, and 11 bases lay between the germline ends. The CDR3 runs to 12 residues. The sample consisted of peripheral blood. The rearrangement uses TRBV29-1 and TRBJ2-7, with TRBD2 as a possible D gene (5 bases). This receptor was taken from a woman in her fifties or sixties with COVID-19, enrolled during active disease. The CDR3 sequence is CSGLGGSYEQYF. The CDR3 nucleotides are TGCAGCGGATTAGGAGGATCCTACGAGCAGTACTTC.